The 24 T cell receptor beta chains reported below all come from one sample, sequenced in a study of beta chain features in type 1 diabetes. The study's findings and limits: In every one of the four CD4+ subsets, TCRB CDR3s were moderately but significantly shorter in Type 1 diabetes patients.

The antigens these receptors bind are not known. Of the isolated RNA, all was reverse transcribed, and so the sequenced material was expressed TCRB transcripts. Profiling relied on immunoSEQ multiplex PCR, and the TCRdb table lists in-frame clones only, not all of them. The sample holds 300,000 to 400,000 clones, approximately 13% seen once. Sequenced sample: naive CD4+ T cells from blood. These receptors originate from a woman between 18 and 30 years old with type 1 diabetes.

This clone was counted between two and nine times. The CDR3 nucleotides are TGCGCCAGCAGACCCTCGGGACAGGCCCTATGGCAGTACTTC. Its protein product is CASRPSGQALWQYF. The V gene is TRBV5-1, the J gene TRBJ2-7; 8 nucleotides align to TRBD1. CDR3 size: 14 residues. Losses at the gene ends were 5 bases for V and 9 bases for J; bases not matched to a gene: 13. Germline CDR1 and CDR2: SGHRS and YFSETQ.

This clone was observed a handful of times. The V and J genes are TRBV4-3 and TRBJ1-4, with 8 nucleotides matching TRBD1. The germline V gene has CDR1 LGHNA and CDR2 YSLEER. This CDR3 has 15 residues. After removal of 2 bases from V and 8 bases from J, the junction contained 7 bases not matched to a gene. CDR3 sequence: CASSQQGAPWEKLFF. The CDR3 DNA reads TGCGCCAGCAGCCAACAGGGGGCCCCTTGGGAAAAACTGTTTTTT.

The sample holds a few counts of this clone. The chain is built from TRBV6-5 and TRBJ1-5; 7 bases agree with TRBD1. Germline V lookup: CDR1 MNHEY, CDR2 SVGAGI. The CDR3 is made up of 13 amino acids. The ends lost 7 bases at V and 6 bases at J; junction bases unmatched: 6. CDR3 in amino acids: CASNKGAGQPQHF. CDR3 nucleotides: TGTGCCAGCAACAAGGGGGCCGGTCAGCCCCAGCATTTT.

This clone was counted only a few times. The chain combines TRBV9 with TRBJ2-7, with TRBD1 as a possible D gene (5 bases). V was trimmed by 0 bases and J by 4 bases, leaving 11 bases between them. The CDR3 totals 14 residues. In germline, CDR1 is SGDLS, CDR2 YYNGEE. This CDR3 is CASSVDNRPYEQYF. DNA of the CDR3: TGTGCCAGCAGCGTAGATAACAGGCCATACGAGCAGTACTTC.

This chain connects TRBV11-3 to TRBJ2-3; TRBD2 matches at 8 bases. CDR3 length: 15 amino acids. The ends lost 2 bases at V and 6 bases at J; junction bases unmatched: 7. Per germline, CDR1 SGHNT and CDR2 YENEEA. The CDR3 sequence: CASSLTGGPGDTQYF. CDR3 nucleotides: TGTGCCAGCAGCTTAACGGGAGGGCCAGGTGATACGCAGTATTTT.

This clone appeared a few times. The chain employs TRBV9 and TRBJ2-7, with 9 nucleotides matching TRBD2. CDR1 SGDLS and CDR2 YYNGEE come from the germline V gene. CDR3 length equals 14 residues. Trimming took 4 bases from V and 4 from J; bases not matched to a gene: 6. DNA for the CDR3: TGTGCCAGCAGCTCTGGACTAGCGCAGTACGAGCAGTACTTC. Protein sequence: CASSSGLAQYEQYF.

This clone was detected a few times. The gene calls are TRBV7-9 and TRBJ2-1, with TRBD2 identical over 13 bases. CDR1 SEHNR and CDR2 FQNEAQ come from the germline V gene (reference sequence). This CDR3 region has 17 residues. J was trimmed by 7 bases and V by 5 bases; bases with no gene match: 11. CDR3: CASSPIPGLAGQNEQFF. DNA for the CDR3: TGTGCCAGCAGCCCGATTCCGGGACTAGCGGGACAAAATGAGCAGTTCTTC.

This chain links TRBV5-1 with TRBJ2-3; 10 bases agree with TRBD2. The junction had 2 bases not matched to a gene; V was cut back by 0 bases and J by 4 bases. This CDR3 region has 15 residues. The germline CDR1 and CDR2 sequences are SGHRS and YFSETQ. The CDR3 nucleotides read TGCGCCAGCAGCTTGGCAGCGGGAGGGGCAGATACGCAGTATTTT. As protein: CASSLAAGGADTQYF. Looking up the rest from reference TRBV5-1 and TRBJ2-3 gives the full variable domain: KAGVTQTPRYLIKTRGQQVTLSCSPISGHRSVSWYQQTPGQGLQFLFEYFSETQRNKGNFPGRFSGRQFSNSRSEMNVSTLELGDSALYLCASSLAAGGADTQYFGPGTRLTVL.

The CDR3 DNA is TGTGCCTGGGGGGCCAGTTCTAACGAGCAGTACGTC. It translates to CAWGASSNEQYV. This sequence joins TRBV30 and TRBJ2-7; TRBD1 might be the D (5 bases). The CDR3 runs 12 residues. V was cut by 5 bases and J by 5 bases, with 13 bases left in between. CDR1 is GTSNPN and CDR2 is SVGIG in the germline V gene (reference sequence).

This chain joins TRBV21-1 and TRBJ2-2; TRBD1, the D gene given by the table, was not confirmed from the DNA. TRBV21-1 is a pseudogene. The CDR3 is made up of 17 amino acids. CDR3 nucleotide sequence: TGTGCCAGCAGCAAAGGGGGGGCAGGGGGAGATACCGGGGAGCTGTTTTTT. Translating it yields CASSKGGAGGDTGELFF.

This clone has more than one count but fewer than ten. The J gene is TRBJ1-5, the V gene TRBV15; a possible D gene is TRBD1 (5 bases). Per the germline V gene, CDR1 is LNHNV and CDR2 is YYDKDF (reference sequence). V gave up 3 bases and J gave up 0 bases, with 9 bases separating them. This CDR3 has 15 amino acids. The CDR3 here is CATSSRQHSNQPQHF. The CDR3 DNA reads TGTGCCACCAGCAGTCGACAGCATAGCAATCAGCCCCAGCATTTT.

CDR3 amino acids: CASNRGANTGELFF. CDR3 DNA: TGTGCCAGTAACCGAGGCGCGAACACCGGGGAGCTGTTTTTT. V is TRBV19 and J is TRBJ2-2; D is unresolved. The ends were cut back, 7 bases at V and 0 bases at J, with 9 bases in the middle. The CDR3 consists of 14 residues. Looked up from germline, CDR1 is LNHDA and CDR2 is SQIVND (reference sequence).

The V gene is TRBV15, the J gene TRBJ2-5, with unresolved D. V shed 1 base and J shed 1 base, with 13 bases lying between them. Germline V gene sequence: CDR1 LNHNV, CDR2 YYDKDF (reference sequence). The CDR3 has 16 amino acids. The CDR3 region has the DNA TGTGCCACCAGCAGAGGAAGAGGTGGCTCCCAAGAGACCCAGTACTTC. Amino acid sequence: CATSRGRGGSQETQYF.

This clone showed up just a few times. The V and J genes are TRBV2 and TRBJ2-1; D is possibly TRBD2 (5 bases). Between the trimmed V and J ends, which lost 5 bases and 8 bases, there was a span of 16 bases. The CDR3 covers 14 residues. Looked up from germline, CDR1 is SNHLY and CDR2 is FYNNEI. DNA of the CDR3: TGTGCCAGCAGTCATCTAACTAGTGACGATGAGCAGTTCTTC. Its translation: CASSHLTSDDEQFF.

For the CDR3, the DNA is TGCGCCAGCAGCCAAGTGGGAGGGCCAGTCGATACGCAGTATTTT. Protein sequence: CASSQVGGPVDTQYF. The rearrangement joins TRBV4-3 to TRBJ2-3; 7 bases align to TRBD2. Germline-derived CDR1 and CDR2 are LGHNA and YSLEER. With V trimmed by 1 base and J by 6 bases, 7 bases remained unmatched. This CDR3 has 15 residues.

The genes are TRBV7-2 and TRBJ2-5; 8 bases line up with TRBD1. Germline V CDR1 and CDR2: SGHTA, FQGNSA. This CDR3 has 14 residues. V shed 8 bases and J 5 bases; nucleotides not matched to a gene: 10. The CDR3 region has the DNA TGTGCCAGCTGCGCAGGGGGCCTTGGGGAGACCCAGTACTTC. Its translation is CASCAGGLGETQYF.

This clone was counted a few times. The V gene is TRBV30, the J gene TRBJ2-5; a possible D gene is TRBD2 (5 bases). Germline values: CDR1 GTSNPN, CDR2 SVGIG (reference sequence). The CDR3 sequence is 13 residues long. The ends were cut back, 2 bases at V and 4 bases at J, with 11 bases in the middle. The CDR3 protein is CAWSPGLRETQYF. The CDR3 DNA is TGTGCCTGGAGTCCAGGACTCAGAGAGACCCAGTACTTC.

This clone was found a few times. The gene calls are TRBV12-2 and TRBJ2-7; the D call of TRBD2 is as the table states it, not checked on the DNA. TRBV12-2 is annotated as a pseudogene. This CDR3 has 15 residues. CDR3 DNA sequence: TGTGCAAGTCGCTTAGAGGGCGGGACTAACTACGAGCAGTACTTC. As protein: CASRLEGGTNYEQYF.

This clone was seen a handful of times. This rearrangement joins TRBV27 to TRBJ1-5; D is perhaps TRBD1 (5 bases). Between the trimmed V and J ends, which lost 2 bases and 3 bases, there was a span of 14 bases. The germline V gene encodes CDR1 MNHEY and CDR2 SMNVEV (reference sequence). This CDR3 contains 16 residues. Written as DNA, the CDR3 is TGTGCCAGCAGTTTAGGGTCTAGGGGTTTCAATCAGCCCCAGCATTTT. Translated: CASSLGSRGFNQPQHF.

V and J are TRBV28 and TRBJ2-1; D is perhaps TRBD2 (7 bases). The germline V gene has CDR1 MDHEN and CDR2 SYDVKM. The CDR3 length is 16 residues. Deletions cut 4 bases from V and 7 bases from J, with 20 bases between. The CDR3 DNA follows: TGTGCCAGCAGTTGGGGGCGGGGGCTTCGAAGGAATGAGCAGTTCTTC. As protein: CASSWGRGLRRNEQFF.

The CDR3 sequence: CASSQSDRSYEQYV. The CDR3 nucleotides read TGCGCCAGCAGCCAATCGGACAGGTCCTACGAGCAGTACGTC. The genes are TRBV4-1 and TRBJ2-7, with TRBD1 matching 7 bases. Looked up from germline, CDR1 is MGHRA and CDR2 is YSYEKL. Trimming cost V 2 bases and J 1 base; bases outside gene matches: 2. The CDR3 is 14 amino acids.

The rearrangement uses TRBV19 and TRBJ2-1; possibly TRBD2 for D (5 bases). CDR1 LNHDA and CDR2 SQIVND come from the germline V gene (reference sequence). The length of the CDR3 is 14 residues. The V end lost 4 bases, the J end lost 2 bases, and 9 bases lay between the germline ends. The CDR3 loop is CASSNGLPYNEQFF. The DNA for the CDR3 is TGTGCCAGTAGTAACGGACTCCCCTACAATGAGCAGTTCTTC. The variable domain in full, completed from reference TRBV19 and TRBJ2-1, reads DGGITQSPKYLFRKEGQNVTLSCEQNLNHDAMYWYRQDPGQGLRLIYYSQIVNDFQKGDIAEGYSVSREKKESFPLTVTSAQKNPTAFYLCASSNGLPYNEQFFGPGTRLTVL.

The chain recombines TRBV29-1 with TRBJ1-2, with 10 bases matching TRBD1. CDR3 length equals 15 residues. Germline loops: CDR1 SQVTM, CDR2 ANQGSEA. The ends lost 4 bases at V and 4 bases at J; junction bases unmatched: 9. CDR3 in DNA: TGCAGCGTTGGGACAGGGGGGGATCGGGCCTATGGCTACACCTTC. Translating it yields CSVGTGGDRAYGYTF.

This clone occurred a few times. V is TRBV7-9 and J is TRBJ1-5, with 7 bases aligning to TRBD1. V trimming: 5 bases; J trimming: 5 bases; junction bases outside the gene matches: 12. Germline V lookup: CDR1 SEHNR, CDR2 FQNEAQ (reference sequence). The CDR3 spans 16 residues. The CDR3 bases are TGTGCCAGCAGCCTACGGACAGGAATGACGGATCAGCCCCAGCATTTT. Its protein is CASSLRTGMTDQPQHF.